What follows is one T cell receptor (beta chain) and its context. The V gene's germline CDR1 is SGHNT and CDR2 YYREEE (reference sequence). The ends lost 0 bases at V and 6 bases at J; junction bases unmatched: 6. There are 14 residues in the CDR3. Per the authors' pipeline: Amplification with reference gene primers provided the estimates of nucleated cell counts. Sequencing was performed with immunoSEQ multiplex PCR; in TCRdb, only in-frame clones are kept and a portion is missing. That table furnishes V, J and clone size, whereas the DNA furnished D and trimming. The sample consists of approximately 200,000 clones, over 75% of them appearing once. The entry originates in a study of blood T cell repertoires in COVID-19. Study details: COVID-19 samples from acute and convalescent phases originated in the United States, Italy and Spain. T cells, B-cell-depleted T cells, or PBMCs provided the cDNA or gDNA that served as material.

This sequence was found in a human donor in a cohort sampled during active COVID-19. Material for sequencing was peripheral blood. The chain joins TRBV5-4 to TRBJ2-7; 7 bases agree with TRBD1. CDR3 amino acids: CASSLGQGRFEQYF. The CDR3, as DNA: TGTGCCAGCAGCTTGGGACAGGGAAGGTTCGAGCAGTACTTC.